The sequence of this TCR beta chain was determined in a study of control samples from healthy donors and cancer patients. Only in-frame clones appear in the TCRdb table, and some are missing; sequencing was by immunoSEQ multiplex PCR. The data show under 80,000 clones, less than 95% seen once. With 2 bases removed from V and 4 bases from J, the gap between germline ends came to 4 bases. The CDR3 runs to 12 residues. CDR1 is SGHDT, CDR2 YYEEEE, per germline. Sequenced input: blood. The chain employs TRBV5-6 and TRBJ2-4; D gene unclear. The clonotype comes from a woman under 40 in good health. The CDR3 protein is CASSFKKNIQYF. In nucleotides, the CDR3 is TGTGCCAGCAGCTTCAAGAAAAACATTCAGTACTTC.